The rows below give T cell receptor beta chains drawn from one sample of a study of T cells in Graves' hyperthyroidism and ophthalmopathy. TCRdb redid the calling of the multiplex PCR reads with MiXCR, one entry per CDR3 protein. The repertoire holds hundreds of thousands of distinct CDR3 sequences, 45% seen once, with under 8.5% in the top ten. The sequenced sample was peripheral blood or thyroid tissue (not recorded which). These receptors all come from an adult man with Graves' disease, either hyperthyroidism or ophthalmopathy (not recorded which). CDR3s include the opening cysteine and the closing phenylalanine or tryptophan. D genes are given only for firm matches. Clone size is stated in some rows and not others, as once, few, many or a class when expanded.

D,size,length,J,V,CDR3,DNA
TRBD1,NA,14,TRBJ1-4,TRBV29-1,CSATVRGQGEKLFF,TGCAGCGCCACTGTAAGGGGACAGGGTGAAAAACTGTTTTTT
NA,many,11,TRBJ2-2,TRBV29-1,CSVGEGGELFF,TGCAGCGTTGGGGAAGGCGGGGAGCTGTTTTTT
TRBD1,many,14,TRBJ1-1,TRBV9,CASSVTTGGTEAFF,TGTGCCAGCAGCGTTACGACAGGGGGAACTGAAGCTTTCTTT
TRBD1,few,15,TRBJ1-5,TRBV20-1,CSASYRQGANQPQHF,TGCAGTGCTAGTTATAGGCAGGGGGCAAATCAGCCCCAGCATTTT
TRBD1,few,16,TRBJ2-2,TRBV5-5,CASSFRDRGPTGELFF,TGTGCCAGCAGCTTTAGGGACAGGGGGCCCACCGGGGAGCTGTTTTTT
NA,NA,15,TRBJ1-6,TRBV19,CASSIVAASNSPLHF,TGTGCCAGTAGTATAGTCGCAGCATCCAATTCACCCCTCCACTTT
NA,NA,15,TRBJ1-4,TRBV20-1,CSASPSVRGNEKLFF,TGCAGTGCTAGCCCTAGCGTAAGAGGAAACGAAAAACTGTTTTTT
NA,NA,16,TRBJ1-1,TRBV10-3,CAISENTKVPMGEAFF,TGTGCCATCAGTGAGAATACGAAAGTCCCAATGGGGGAAGCTTTCTTT
NA,few,15,TRBJ1-2,TRBV12-3/TRBV12-4,CASSFAKHKGYGYTF,TGTGCCAGCAGTTTCGCAAAGCACAAGGGCTATGGCTACACCTTC
NA,few,12,TRBJ2-7,TRBV10-3,CASSESRYEQYF,TGTGCCAGCAGTGAAAGTAGGTACGAGCAGTACTTC
NA,many,11,TRBJ1-4,TRBV29-1,CSVGVSSKLFF,TGCAGCGTTGGGGTCAGTTCCAAACTGTTTTTT